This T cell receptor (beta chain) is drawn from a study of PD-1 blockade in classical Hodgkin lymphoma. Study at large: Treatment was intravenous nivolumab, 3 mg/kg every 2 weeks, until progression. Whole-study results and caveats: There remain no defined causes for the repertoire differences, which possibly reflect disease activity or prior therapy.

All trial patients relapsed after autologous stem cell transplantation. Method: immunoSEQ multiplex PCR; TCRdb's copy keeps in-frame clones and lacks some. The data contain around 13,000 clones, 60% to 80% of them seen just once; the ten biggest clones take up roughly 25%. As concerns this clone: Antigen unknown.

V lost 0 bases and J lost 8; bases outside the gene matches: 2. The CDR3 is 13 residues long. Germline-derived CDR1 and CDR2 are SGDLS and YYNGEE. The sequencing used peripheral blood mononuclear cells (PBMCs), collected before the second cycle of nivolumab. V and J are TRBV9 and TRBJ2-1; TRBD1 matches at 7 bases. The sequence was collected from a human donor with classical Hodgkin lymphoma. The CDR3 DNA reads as TGTGCCAGCAGCGTAGACAGGGGACATGAGCAGTTCTTC. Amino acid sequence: CASSVDRGHEQFF.